This TCR beta chain came from a study of blood T cell repertoires in COVID-19. Turning to the study itself: Samples came from the United States, Italy and Spain, spanning acute and convalescent COVID-19. Sample material is recorded as cDNA or gDNA derived from T cells, B-cell-depleted T cells, or PBMCs.

Of note for this clone: Compared with germline, one end of the junction differs, possibly owing to a read error.

The CDR3 totals 14 residues. CDR1 is SGHNT, CDR2 YENEEA, per germline. Enrolled during active infection, Seattle patients were then followed longitudinally. Per the authors' pipeline: Amplification from reference gene primers served as the basis for estimated nucleated cell counts. Produced via immunoSEQ multiplex PCR; TCRdb's table is partial and in-frame only. V and J calls and clone size follow that table, whereas D and trimming were derived from the DNA. The table lists under 250,000 clones, roughly 85% of them singletons. The sequenced material came from peripheral blood. This clonotype was obtained from a woman in her sixties or seventies with COVID-19, enrolled during active disease. The rearrangement uses TRBV11-3 and TRBJ1-1, with a tentative D call TRBD1 (6 bases). Here the CDR3 reads CASSIDGQRTEAFF. DNA for the CDR3: TGTGCCAGCAGCATAGACGGACAGCGGACTGAAGCTTTCTTT.